This passage covers 29 T cell receptor beta chains from one sample sequenced in a study of graft-versus-host responses after intestinal transplantation. These TCRs are of unknown antigen specificity. Some clones are missing from TCRdb's copy, which holds only in-frame ones; the method was immunoSEQ multiplex PCR. The sample carries tens of thousands of clones, roughly 92% recorded once. This material consisted of unstimulated CD4+ T cells sorted from spleen or lymph node cells, taken before intestinal transplant. Receptor source: a human donor who received an intestinal transplant.

This chain uses TRBV29-1 with TRBJ2-1; D is possibly TRBD2 (6 bases). Germline V lookup: CDR1 SQVTM, CDR2 ANQGSEA. There are 19 residues in the CDR3. Between the trimmed V and J ends, which lost 0 bases and 0 bases, there was a span of 21 bases. CDR3 sequence: CSVEDPRVGGRSSYNEQFF. The CDR3, as DNA: TGCAGCGTTGAAGATCCGAGGGTGGGGGGTAGGAGCTCCTACAATGAGCAGTTCTTC.

The CDR3 DNA reads as TGTGCCAGCAGCCCTATAAATAGCAATCAGCCCCAGCATTTT. It yields the protein CASSPINSNQPQHF. V and J are TRBV27 and TRBJ1-5; D gene ambiguous. CDR1 is MNHEY, CDR2 SMNVEV, per germline (reference sequence). CDR3 length equals 14 residues. The V and J ends lost 6 bases and 0 bases respectively, with 9 bases between them.

The chain has TRBV10-3 and TRBJ1-2; TRBD1 is a possible D gene (5 bases). The CDR3 contains 17 residues. Germline loops: CDR1 ENHRY, CDR2 SYGVKD. The ends were cut back, 0 bases at V and 2 bases at J, with 16 bases in the middle. In DNA, the CDR3 is TGTGCCATCAGTGAGTCCAGGTCGGACAACTGGAACTATGGCTACACCTTC. Translation gives CAISESRSDNWNYGYTF.

The J gene is TRBJ2-1, the V gene TRBV10-3, with 10 bases that match TRBD2. This CDR3 has 16 amino acids. The ends lost 6 bases at V and 4 bases at J; junction bases unmatched: 9. Germline V lookup: CDR1 ENHRY, CDR2 SYGVKD. CDR3 residues: CAISPQAGGGYNEQFF. The CDR3 nucleotides read TGTGCCATCAGCCCCCAAGCGGGAGGGGGGTACAATGAGCAGTTCTTC.

The V gene is TRBV7-6, the J gene TRBJ2-2; maybe TRBD2 (6 bases). V lost 1 base to trimming and J lost 0 bases, with 9 bases between them. The CDR3 has 16 residues. Germline V gene sequence: CDR1 SGHVS, CDR2 FNYEAQ. CDR3 region: CASSLGGGTNTGELFF. The CDR3 region has the DNA TGTGCCAGCAGCTTAGGAGGCGGGACGAACACCGGGGAGCTGTTTTTT.

This rearrangement joins TRBV7-2 to TRBJ1-5; maybe TRBD1 (5 bases). Between the trimmed V and J ends, which lost 2 bases and 2 bases, there was a span of 7 bases. From germline, CDR1 is SGHTA and CDR2 FQGNSA. The CDR3 is 14 residues long. The CDR3 nucleotides read TGTGCCAGCAGCTTATCGGGGGGCAATCAGCCCCAGCATTTT. It codes for CASSLSGGNQPQHF.

The chain joins TRBV29-1 to TRBJ1-1; D gene unclear. V lost 7 bases, J lost 1 base, and 10 bases lay in between. There are 12 residues in the CDR3. Germline lookup yields CDR1 SQVTM and CDR2 ANQGSEA. This CDR3 is CSALGRNTEAFF. CDR3 sequence (DNA): TGCAGCGCACTCGGACGGAACACTGAAGCTTTCTTT.

V and J are TRBV5-6 and TRBJ2-5; tentatively, D is TRBD1 or TRBD2 (5 bases each). Matching the DNA end better, TRBJ2-7 makes the J call doubtful. The CDR3 runs 14 residues. Germline lookup yields CDR1 SGHDT and CDR2 YYEEEE. CDR3 DNA: TGTGCCAGCAGCTCCCCGGGGCCCTCCTACGAGCAGTACTTC. Translated, it gives CASSSPGPSYEQYF.

This rearrangement joins TRBV19 to TRBJ2-5; the match to TRBD2 covers 11 bases. The CDR3 runs 15 residues. J was trimmed by 4 bases and V by 5 bases; bases with no gene match: 6. Germline CDR1 is LNHDA and CDR2 is SQIVND (reference sequence). CDR3 amino acids: CASSFLGLAGETQYF. DNA for the CDR3: TGTGCCAGTAGTTTCCTTGGACTAGCGGGAGAGACCCAGTACTTC.

The gene calls are TRBV4-1 and TRBJ2-5, with D maybe TRBD1 (5 bases). With 2 bases removed from V and 2 bases from J, the gap between germline ends came to 21 bases. This CDR3 spans 18 amino acids. Looked up from germline, CDR1 is MGHRA and CDR2 is YSYEKL. The CDR3 DNA sequence: TGCGCCAGCAGCCAATTGGCGTGGGGCGCGGTGGGACAAGAGACCCAGTACTTC. As protein: CASSQLAWGAVGQETQYF.

V and J are TRBV6-5 and TRBJ1-3, with D hard to call. The CDR3 sequence is 15 residues long. Trimming took off 10 bases at V and 7 bases at J, with 23 bases between the two ends. CDR1 and CDR2 from the germline V gene are MNHEY and SVGAGI. The CDR3: CATALTKSLANTIYF. For the CDR3, the DNA is TGTGCCACCGCCCTTACCAAGTCTCTAGCCAACACCATATATTTT.

The chain employs TRBV11-3 and TRBJ2-5, with 12 bases that match TRBD1. CDR1 and CDR2 (germline): SGHNT, YENEEA. V was pared by 6 bases and J by 1 base, with 12 bases of the junction left unmatched. The CDR3 has 18 amino acids. The CDR3 protein is CASRESGQGAVVQETQYF. The DNA for the CDR3 is TGTGCCAGCAGAGAGTCGGGACAGGGGGCAGTGGTCCAAGAGACCCAGTACTTC.

The chain carries TRBV18 and TRBJ2-2; 8 bases line up with TRBD1. The CDR3 has 16 residues. V shed 3 bases, J shed 0 bases, and the junction held 3 bases outside the gene matches. CDR1 is KGHSH and CDR2 is LQKENI in the germline V gene. The DNA for the CDR3 is TGTGCCAGCTCACCCTTGGACAGGGCGAACACCGGGGAGCTGTTTTTT. Translating gives CASSPLDRANTGELFF.

The genes are TRBV7-2 and TRBJ2-3, with 8 bases aligning to TRBD2. The trim removed 0 bases at V and 2 bases at J, leaving 4 bases unmatched. Germline V gives CDR1 SGHTA, CDR2 FQGNSA. The CDR3 has 16 amino acids. DNA for the CDR3: TGTGCCAGCAGCTTAGCCCGGACTAGCACCACAGATACGCAGTATTTT. Translated, it gives CASSLARTSTTDTQYF.

The chain joins TRBV6-6 to TRBJ1-5, with 7 positions matching TRBD1. There are 14 residues in the CDR3. Germline CDR1 is MNHNY and CDR2 is SVGAGI (reference sequence). J lost 5 bases, V lost 6 bases, and 7 bases had no gene match. Written as DNA, the CDR3 is TGTGCCAGCAGCTACAGGGGTGAGGATCAGCCCCAGCATTTT. Translating it yields CASSYRGEDQPQHF.

This clone was recorded once. This chain joins TRBV11-2 and TRBJ2-5, with 7 bases identical to TRBD2. This CDR3 is built from 15 residues. Trimming at V came to 3 bases and at J to 5 bases, leaving 9 bases not matched to a gene. Per germline, CDR1 SGHAT and CDR2 FQNNGV. The CDR3 DNA follows: TGTGCCAGCAGCTTCGGCGGGAGCCCTAGTGAGACCCAGTACTTC. Protein sequence: CASSFGGSPSETQYF.

V gene TRBV7-8 combines with J gene TRBJ1-1, with no clear D. V was pared by 2 bases and J by 1 base, with 8 bases between. CDR3 length: 14 residues. CDR1 is SGHVS, CDR2 FQNEAQ, per germline. The CDR3 loop reads CASSLSSGNTEAFF. The DNA of the CDR3 is TGTGCCAGCAGCTTATCGTCTGGGAACACTGAAGCTTTCTTT.

J is TRBJ2-6 and V is TRBV6-6, with D uncertain. The CDR3 consists of 15 residues. Trimming took off 7 bases at V and 2 bases at J, with 12 bases between the two ends. Germline V lookup: CDR1 MNHNY, CDR2 SVGAGI (reference sequence). CDR3: CASIEVGTGANVLTF. CDR3 DNA: TGTGCCAGCATCGAAGTAGGTACTGGGGCCAACGTCCTGACTTTC.

In its sample, this clone was seen once. This sequence joins TRBV5-1 and TRBJ2-1; possible D gene TRBD1, 6 bases. V lost 2 bases and J 10 bases, leaving 28 bases between the germline ends. Germline CDR1 is SGHRS and CDR2 is YFSETQ. The CDR3 length is 18 residues. The chain's CDR3 is CASSFSTGSRHPRDEQFF. The CDR3 DNA is TGCGCCAGCAGCTTTTCAACAGGGAGTAGGCACCCTAGAGACGAGCAGTTCTTC.

The table lists this clone with a few counts. The V call is TRBV19, the J call TRBJ1-5, with D perhaps matching TRBD1 (6 bases). Germline loops: CDR1 LNHDA, CDR2 SQIVND (reference sequence). The CDR3 has 13 amino acids. V shed 7 bases and J shed 5 bases, with 12 bases lying between them. The CDR3 protein is CASTQQGYQPQHF. CDR3 bases: TGTGCCAGTACCCAACAGGGATATCAGCCCCAGCATTTT.

This chain connects TRBV18 to TRBJ2-2, with D hard to call. Germline V lookup: CDR1 KGHSH, CDR2 LQKENI. The CDR3 length is 17 residues. V shed 0 bases and J shed 1 base, with 12 bases lying between them. CDR3: CASSPPGSFLNTGELFF. Written as DNA, the CDR3 is TGTGCCAGCTCACCACCCGGCAGCTTCTTGAACACCGGGGAGCTGTTTTTT.

This chain connects TRBV5-1 to TRBJ1-1, with D perhaps matching TRBD1 (5 bases). V shed 0 bases and J shed 8 bases, with 23 bases lying between them. The CDR3 covers 17 residues. Germline CDR1 and CDR2: SGHRS and YFSETQ. CDR3 sequence: CASSLVAAHPQGAEAFF. CDR3 nucleotides: TGCGCCAGCAGCTTGGTAGCCGCGCACCCCCAGGGTGCCGAAGCTTTCTTT.

In its sample, this clone was seen once. V and J are TRBV30 and TRBJ2-3, with 8 nucleotides matching TRBD1. The J segment lost 2 bases and the V segment lost 2 bases, leaving 6 bases of the junction unmatched. CDR1 GTSNPN and CDR2 SVGIG come from the germline V gene (reference sequence). CDR3 length: 15 amino acids. The CDR3 bases are TGTGCCTGGAGTCCCCGGGACAGGCTCACAGATACGCAGTATTTT. This translates into CAWSPRDRLTDTQYF.

This chain links TRBV11-3 with TRBJ1-1; unclear D gene. The germline V gene encodes CDR1 SGHNT and CDR2 YENEEA. There are 13 residues in the CDR3. The germline V and J ends were trimmed by 2 bases and 1 base, with 5 bases remaining between them. As DNA, the CDR3 is TGTGCCAGCAGCTTACGACAGAACACTGAAGCTTTCTTT. Its translation is CASSLRQNTEAFF.

The chain carries TRBV9 and TRBJ1-5, with D possibly being TRBD1 (6 bases). V gave up 0 bases and J gave up 9 bases, with 10 bases separating them. This CDR3 spans 13 amino acids. From germline, CDR1 is SGDLS and CDR2 YYNGEE. The CDR3 region has the DNA TGTGCCAGCAGCGTAGGTAACAGGGCGCCCCAGCATTTT. It codes for CASSVGNRAPQHF.

This chain uses TRBV28 with TRBJ1-5; tentatively, D is TRBD1 (6 bases). Germline CDR1 is MDHEN and CDR2 is SYDVKM. This CDR3 contains 14 residues. The V gene lost 6 bases and the J gene lost 6 bases, with 15 bases spanning the gap. CDR3 sequence reads: CASSPGGGGQPQHF. CDR3 DNA sequence: TGTGCCAGCAGCCCTGGAGGGGGGGGTCAGCCCCAGCATTTT.

This clone has just one count. One end of the junction does not line up with germline, which may come from a read error. This same CDR3 is encoded by further DNA sequences in the sample. This sequence joins TRBV6-6 and TRBJ2-7, with 8 positions matching TRBD1. Germline CDR1 reads MNHNY; CDR2 reads SVGAGI (reference sequence). The CDR3 runs 15 residues. The CDR3 spells CASSRPGTGSYEQYF. DNA for the CDR3: TGCGCCAGCAGTCGACCCGGGACAGGTTCCTACGAGCAGTACTTC.

The genes are TRBV7-8 and TRBJ2-2; tentative D call: TRBD1 (5 bases). The germline CDR1 and CDR2 sequences are SGHVS and FQNEAQ. Deletions cut 2 bases from V and 4 bases from J, with 5 bases between. CDR3 size: 13 residues. This CDR3 is CASSLQGTGELFF. The CDR3 nucleotides read TGTGCCAGCAGCTTACAGGGCACCGGGGAGCTGTTTTTT.

CDR3 bases: TGTGCCAGTAGTATATGGCTTCGGGGAAACAATGAGCAGTTCTTC. Its translation: CASSIWLRGNNEQFF. The chain carries TRBV19 and TRBJ2-1, with a tentative D call TRBD2 (5 bases). V gave up 2 bases and J gave up 5 bases, with 13 bases separating them. Germline CDR1 is LNHDA and CDR2 is SQIVND (reference sequence). The CDR3 sequence is 15 residues long. Filled out from reference TRBV19 and TRBJ2-1, the complete variable domain reads DGGITQSPKYLFRKEGQNVTLSCEQNLNHDAMYWYRQDPGQGLRLIYYSQIVNDFQKGDIAEGYSVSREKKESFPLTVTSAQKNPTAFYLCASSIWLRGNNEQFFGPGTRLTVL.